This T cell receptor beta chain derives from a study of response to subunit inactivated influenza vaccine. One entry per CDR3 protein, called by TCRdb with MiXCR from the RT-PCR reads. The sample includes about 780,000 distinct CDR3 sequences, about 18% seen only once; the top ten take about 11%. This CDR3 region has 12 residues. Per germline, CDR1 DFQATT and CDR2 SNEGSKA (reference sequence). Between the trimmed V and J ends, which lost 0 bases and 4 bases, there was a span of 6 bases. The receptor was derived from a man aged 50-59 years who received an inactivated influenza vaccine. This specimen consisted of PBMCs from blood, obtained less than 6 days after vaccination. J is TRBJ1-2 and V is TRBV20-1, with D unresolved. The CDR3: CSARENLYGYTF. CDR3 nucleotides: TGCAGTGCTAGAGAAAACCTCTATGGCTACACCTTC.